A single T cell receptor beta chain is shown here with its context. Its antigen is undetermined. This entry belongs to a study of cytomegalovirus exposure and HLA in healthy donors. Study-level findings and limits: The listing of 150 or so TCR beta chains classed them as cytomegalovirus-associated.

V dropped 4 bases and J dropped 5 bases, with 13 bases sitting between them. The CDR3 consists of 14 residues. The germline V gene has CDR1 SGHRS and CDR2 YFSETQ. Vbeta (60) and Jbeta (13) primers were used in the PCR. Original handling: Later reanalysis found roughly 80 million unique TCR beta chains, around 10 million of them shared. Libraries were prepared by immunoSEQ multiplex PCR; TCRdb keeps only in-frame clonotypes and omits some of them. Clonal size and the V and J genes are those of that table, whereas D and trimming came from the DNA. The sample has 110,000 to 150,000 clones; about 8.9% are singletons.

V and J are TRBV5-1 and TRBJ2-4; tentative D call: TRBD1 (6 bases). Sample: PBMCs. This sequence was found in a man in his fifties in good health and CMV-seronegative. CDR3 coding DNA: TGCGCCAGCAGCGTGGGGACACCTGAAAACATTCAGTACTTC. It encodes CASSVGTPENIQYF. The complete variable domain, with remaining parts taken from reference TRBV5-1 and TRBJ2-4, reads KAGVTQTPRYLIKTRGQQVTLSCSPISGHRSVSWYQQTPGQGLQFLFEYFSETQRNKGNFPGRFSGRQFSNSRSEMNVSTLELGDSALYLCASSVGTPENIQYFGAGTRLSVL.